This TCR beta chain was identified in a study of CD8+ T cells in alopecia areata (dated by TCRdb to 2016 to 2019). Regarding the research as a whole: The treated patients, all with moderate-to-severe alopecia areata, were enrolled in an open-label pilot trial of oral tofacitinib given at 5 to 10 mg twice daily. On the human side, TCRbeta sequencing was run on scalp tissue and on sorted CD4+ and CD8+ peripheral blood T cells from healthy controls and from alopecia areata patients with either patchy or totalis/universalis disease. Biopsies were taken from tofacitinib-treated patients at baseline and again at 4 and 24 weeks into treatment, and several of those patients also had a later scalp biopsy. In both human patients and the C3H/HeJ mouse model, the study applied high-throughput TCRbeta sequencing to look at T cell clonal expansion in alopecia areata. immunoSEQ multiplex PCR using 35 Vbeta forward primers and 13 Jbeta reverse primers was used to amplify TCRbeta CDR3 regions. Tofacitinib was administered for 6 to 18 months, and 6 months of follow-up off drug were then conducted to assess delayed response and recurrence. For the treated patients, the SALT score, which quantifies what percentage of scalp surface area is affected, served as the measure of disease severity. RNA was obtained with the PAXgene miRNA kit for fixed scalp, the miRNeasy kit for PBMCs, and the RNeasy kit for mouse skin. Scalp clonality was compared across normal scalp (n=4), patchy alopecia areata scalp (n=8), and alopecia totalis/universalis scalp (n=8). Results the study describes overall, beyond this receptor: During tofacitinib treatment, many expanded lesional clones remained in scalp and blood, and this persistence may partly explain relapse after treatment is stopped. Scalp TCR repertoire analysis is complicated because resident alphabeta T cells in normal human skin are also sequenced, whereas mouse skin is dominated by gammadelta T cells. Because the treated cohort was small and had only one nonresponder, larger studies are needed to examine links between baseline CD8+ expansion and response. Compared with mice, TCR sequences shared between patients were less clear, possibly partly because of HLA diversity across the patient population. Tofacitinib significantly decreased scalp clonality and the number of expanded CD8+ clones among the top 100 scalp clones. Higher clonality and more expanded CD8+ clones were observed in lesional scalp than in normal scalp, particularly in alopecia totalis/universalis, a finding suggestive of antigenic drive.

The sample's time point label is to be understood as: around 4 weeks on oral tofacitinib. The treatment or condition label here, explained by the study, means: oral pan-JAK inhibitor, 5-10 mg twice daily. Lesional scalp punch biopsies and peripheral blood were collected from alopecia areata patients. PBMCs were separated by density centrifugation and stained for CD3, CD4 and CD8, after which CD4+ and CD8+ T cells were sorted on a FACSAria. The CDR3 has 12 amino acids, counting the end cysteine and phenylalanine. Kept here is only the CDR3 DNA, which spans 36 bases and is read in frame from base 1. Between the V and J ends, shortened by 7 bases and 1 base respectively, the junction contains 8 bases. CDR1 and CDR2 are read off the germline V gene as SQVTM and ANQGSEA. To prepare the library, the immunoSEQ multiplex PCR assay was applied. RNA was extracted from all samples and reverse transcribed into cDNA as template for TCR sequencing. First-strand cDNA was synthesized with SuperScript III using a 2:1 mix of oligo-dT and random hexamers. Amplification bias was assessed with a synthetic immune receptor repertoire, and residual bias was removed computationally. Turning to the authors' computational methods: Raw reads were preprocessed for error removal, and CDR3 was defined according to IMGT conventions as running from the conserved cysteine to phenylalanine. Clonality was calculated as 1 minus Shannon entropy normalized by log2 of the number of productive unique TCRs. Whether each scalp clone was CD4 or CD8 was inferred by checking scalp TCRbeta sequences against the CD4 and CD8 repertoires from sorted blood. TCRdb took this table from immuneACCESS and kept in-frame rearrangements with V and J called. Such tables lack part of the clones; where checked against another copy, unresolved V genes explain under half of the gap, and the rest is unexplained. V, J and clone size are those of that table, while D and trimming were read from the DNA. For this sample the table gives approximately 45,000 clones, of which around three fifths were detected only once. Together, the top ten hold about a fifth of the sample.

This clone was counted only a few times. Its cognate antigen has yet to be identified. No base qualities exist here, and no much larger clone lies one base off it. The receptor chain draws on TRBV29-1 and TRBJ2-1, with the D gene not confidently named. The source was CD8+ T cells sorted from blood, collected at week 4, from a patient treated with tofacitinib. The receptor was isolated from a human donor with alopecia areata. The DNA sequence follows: TGCAGCGCCCCGGGTTCCTACAATGAGCAGTTCTTC. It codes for CSAPGSYNEQFF.